A selection of T cell receptor beta chains follows, all from one sample in a study of vaccination and CD4 T cells after COVID-19. These receptors have no known antigen. One entry per CDR3 protein, called by TCRdb with MiXCR from the PCR reads. Here the sample spans 15,000 or so distinct CDR3 sequences, about 32% being singletons. Sequenced material: cultured CD4+ T cells from blood. The receptors stem from a human donor with COVID-19. The CDR3 runs from the conserved cysteine through the conserved F or W. A D gene is named only where the DNA matches it firmly. Clone size is given for some rows only: seen once, a few or many times, or a class if the clone is expanded.

v_call	d_call	cdr3_length	clone_size	j_call	cdr3_aa	cdr3_nt
TRBV12-3/TRBV12-4	TRBD1	17	-	TRBJ1-1	CASSSRGQGARGTEAFF	TGTGCCAGCAGTTCAAGGGGACAGGGGGCTCGAGGGACTGAAGCTTTCTTT
TRBV5-5	TRBD2	17	few	TRBJ2-5	CASSLVAGGPIGETQYF	TGTGCCAGCAGCTTGGTAGCGGGGGGGCCGATAGGAGAGACCCAGTACTTC
TRBV5-1	TRBD1	13	-	TRBJ2-4	CASSRYRGDIQYF	TGCGCCAGCAGCAGATACAGGGGTGACATTCAGTACTTC
TRBV12-3/TRBV12-4	-	13	-	TRBJ1-2	CASSPDSYNGYTF	TGTGCCAGCAGCCCAGACAGCTACAATGGCTACACCTTC
TRBV6-4	-	14	-	TRBJ2-3	CASSDQGGANTQYF	TGTGCCAGCAGTGACCAAGGGGGGGCCAATACGCAGTATTTT
TRBV20-1	-	14	-	TRBJ2-7	CSARSRLASYEQYF	TGCAGTGCCCGATCCCGACTGGCCTCCTACGAGCAGTACTTC
TRBV19	-	10	few	TRBJ1-2	CASGSYGYTF	TGTGCCAGCGGGTCCTATGGCTACACCTTC
TRBV5-8	-	14	few	TRBJ1-6	CASSPGGYNSPLHF	TGTGCCAGCAGCCCGGGGGGTTATAATTCACCCCTCCACTTT
TRBV2	TRBD1	13	few	TRBJ1-1	CASSQGQVIEAFF	TGTGCCAGCAGCCAGGGACAGGTTATTGAAGCTTTCTTT
TRBV28	-	15	-	TRBJ1-2	CASSFSEVRDYGYTF	TGTGCCAGCAGTTTCAGTGAGGTGAGGGACTATGGCTACACCTTC
TRBV27	TRBD1	14	few	TRBJ1-2	CASRKGDRGWGYTF	TGTGCCAGCAGAAAGGGGGACAGGGGGTGGGGCTACACCTTC
TRBV11-3	-	14	-	TRBJ1-3	CASSPGPWGNTIYF	TGTGCCAGCAGCCCCGGGCCTTGGGGAAACACCATATATTTT
TRBV18	TRBD1	19	-	TRBJ1-5	CASSRKHGQGVGSNQPQHF	TGTGCCAGCTCGCGAAAACACGGACAGGGGGTCGGTAGCAATCAGCCCCAGCATTTT
TRBV6-1	-	13	-	TRBJ1-3	CASGGFAGNTIYF	TGTGCCAGCGGCGGCTTCGCTGGAAACACCATATATTTT
TRBV14	-	14	-	TRBJ1-5	CASSQVRDNQPQHF	TGTGCCAGCAGCCAAGTCAGGGACAATCAGCCCCAGCATTTT
TRBV19	TRBD1	13	few	TRBJ1-5	CASIGDRGQPQHF	TGTGCCAGTATCGGGGACAGGGGGCAGCCCCAGCATTTT
TRBV6-2/TRBV6-3	TRBD2	16	few	TRBJ2-2	CASSYQGTIGTGELFF	TGTGCCAGCAGTTACCAAGGGACTATTGGCACCGGGGAGCTGTTTTTT
TRBV7-2	TRBD1	17	-	TRBJ2-2	CAGSLAGQGAGTGELFF	TGTGCCGGCAGCTTAGCGGGACAGGGGGCAGGGACCGGGGAGCTGTTTTTT
TRBV28	-	14	few	TRBJ1-2	CASSFGGLNYGYTF	TGTGCCAGCAGTTTTGGAGGACTGAACTATGGCTACACCTTC